The 14 T cell receptor beta chains given below trace back to one sample, sequenced in a study of cytomegalovirus exposure and HLA in healthy donors (dated by TCRdb to about 2017). Libraries were constructed by the immunoSEQ multiplex PCR assay. For the multiplex PCR, a mixture combining 60 forward primers for TCR Vbeta segments and 13 reverse primers for TCR Jbeta segments was used. TCRdb took over this immuneACCESS table, retaining in-frame rearrangements with V and J assigned. Such tables are incomplete; in checked studies, under half of the missing clones stem from an unresolved V gene, and the remainder is unexplained. The sample has around 150,000 clones on record, about 70% of them singletons. The leading ten clones occupy 3.1% of the sample. The specimen was PBMCs. The origin of the receptors is a man aged 40-50 years in good health and CMV-seronegative.

The rearrangement joins TRBV5-1 to TRBJ1-4; D gene uncertain. This CDR3 is built from 13 residues. Trimming left V 3 bases short and J 8 bases short, with 11 bases between. Germline CDR1 SGHRS, CDR2 YFSETQ. The DNA for the CDR3 is TGCGCCAGCAGCTGGACGTCGGGAGAAAAACTGTTTTTT. Amino acid sequence: CASSWTSGEKLFF.

This chain links TRBV5-1 with TRBJ2-3, with 7 bases that match TRBD1. V shed 0 bases and J 4 bases; nucleotides not matched to a gene: 11. CDR1 is SGHRS, CDR2 YFSETQ, per germline. CDR3 length: 17 residues. As DNA, the CDR3 is TGCGCCAGCAGCTTGGGGACAGGTCAAAGTCGGGCAGATACGCAGTATTTT. Translation: CASSLGTGQSRADTQYF.

The chain uses TRBV10-3 and TRBJ2-7; 11 nucleotides agree with TRBD1. This CDR3 region has 14 residues. V was clipped by 8 bases and J by 3 bases; unmatched bases: 6. Germline V CDR1 and CDR2: ENHRY, SYGVKD. The CDR3 DNA follows: TGTGCCATCTATCCGGGACAGGGGGGCTACGAGCAGTACTTC. It is translated as CAIYPGQGGYEQYF.

This clone was seen more than once but under ten times. The rearrangement uses TRBV11-1 and TRBJ2-5; a possible D gene is TRBD2 (5 bases). V lost 3 bases, J lost 6 bases, and 14 bases lay in between. CDR3 length equals 14 residues. Germline values: CDR1 SGHAT, CDR2 FQDESV (reference sequence). The CDR3 loop reads CASSLWSSWKTQYF. CDR3 in DNA: TGTGCCAGCAGCTTGTGGTCTAGCTGGAAGACCCAGTACTTC.

This clone has a handful of counts. The CDR3 sequence: CASSESGPNTEAFF. The CDR3 DNA reads TGTGCCAGCAGTGAATCAGGGCCTAACACTGAAGCTTTCTTT. This sequence joins TRBV6-1 and TRBJ1-1, with a tentative D call TRBD1 (5 bases). CDR3 size: 14 residues. V gave up 2 bases and J gave up 2 bases, with 9 bases separating them. Germline CDR1 reads MNHNS; CDR2 reads SASEGT.

The chain carries TRBV7-9 and TRBJ1-2; a weak D match, TRBD1 (5 bases). Deletions cut 5 bases from V and 3 bases from J, with 16 bases between. The CDR3 runs to 15 residues. Germline V gives CDR1 SEHNR, CDR2 FQNEAQ (reference sequence). This chain's CDR3 is CASSRAWGVDYGYTF. CDR3 coding DNA: TGTGCCAGCAGCCGCGCGTGGGGGGTTGACTATGGCTACACCTTC.

The chain employs TRBV29-1 and TRBJ2-1; tentatively, D is TRBD2 (6 bases). The CDR3 has 14 residues. V gave up 4 bases and J gave up 10 bases, with 20 bases separating them. Germline CDR1 and CDR2: SQVTM and ANQGSEA. CDR3 in DNA: TGCAGCGTTGGCGTTGCGGGAAATTGGGGAGAGCAGTTCTTC. It is translated as CSVGVAGNWGEQFF.

The chain combines TRBV6-9 with TRBJ2-7; TRBD1 matches 8 bases. V lost 6 bases, J lost 3 bases, and 10 bases stayed unmatched. The germline CDR1 and CDR2 sequences are MNHGY and SVAAGI. The CDR3 loop spans 15 amino acids. The CDR3 bases are TGTGCCAGCAGCTCCTGGGACAGGAAATACTACGAGCAGTACTTC. This translates into CASSSWDRKYYEQYF.

The V and J genes are TRBV7-9 and TRBJ1-2; tentatively, D is TRBD1 (5 bases). The ends were cut back, 5 bases at V and 4 bases at J, with 14 bases in the middle. This CDR3 has 14 residues. Germline values: CDR1 SEHNR, CDR2 FQNEAQ (reference sequence). The CDR3 DNA reads as TGTGCCAGCAGCGGCCGGGACTGGCCCTATGGCTACACCTTC. As protein: CASSGRDWPYGYTF.

This clone has only a few counts. J is TRBJ2-7 and V is TRBV27; D perhaps matches TRBD2 (5 bases). This CDR3 is built from 14 residues. Germline V gene data show CDR1 as MNHEY and CDR2 as SMNVEV (reference sequence). Trimming took 7 bases from V and 2 from J, leaving 15 bases between them. This CDR3 reads CASKTKEATYEQYF. The CDR3 DNA reads as TGTGCCAGCAAAACAAAGGAGGCGACCTACGAGCAGTACTTC.

This clone was seen only once. The chain links TRBV9 to TRBJ2-7, with a possible D match to TRBD1 (5 bases). The CDR3 is 16 amino acids. V lost 3 bases, J lost 3 bases, and 19 bases lay in between. The germline V gene encodes CDR1 SGDLS and CDR2 YYNGEE. CDR3 loop: CASSANTSTGIYEQYF. CDR3 DNA: TGTGCCAGCAGCGCCAATACGTCCACAGGCATCTACGAGCAGTACTTC.

The chain has TRBV5-4 and TRBJ1-1; 7 bases line up with TRBD1. There are 14 residues in the CDR3. Germline V lookup: CDR1 SGHNT, CDR2 YYREEE (reference sequence). J lost 10 bases, V lost 4 bases, and 13 bases had no gene match. CDR3 in amino acids: CASSRGQPERRAFF. The CDR3, as DNA: TGTGCCAGCAGCCGGGGACAGCCGGAGCGTCGAGCTTTCTTT.

The rearrangement uses TRBV9 and TRBJ2-7, with TRBD2 matching over 7 bases. The V gene's germline CDR1 is SGDLS and CDR2 YYNGEE. Losses at the gene ends were 6 bases for V and 4 bases for J; bases not matched to a gene: 13. The CDR3 runs to 15 residues. CDR3 in DNA: TGTGCCAGCAACAGATTGGGGCTAGCGGAATACGAGCAGTACTTC. Encoded protein: CASNRLGLAEYEQYF.

This chain joins TRBV19 and TRBJ2-1; perhaps TRBD2 as D (6 bases). V dropped 4 bases and J dropped 0 bases, with 10 bases sitting between them. From germline, CDR1 is LNHDA and CDR2 SQIVND (reference sequence). This CDR3 comprises 15 residues. CDR3 DNA: TGTGCCAGTAGTAGCGGGGAAAGCTCCTACAATGAGCAGTTCTTC. Protein: CASSSGESSYNEQFF.